Listed below are T cell receptor beta chains from one sample, sequenced in a study of control samples from healthy donors and cancer patients. Assay used: immunoSEQ multiplex PCR; TCRdb lists only in-frame clones, some missing. The data contain 150,000 or so clones, around 90% of them singletons. Sequencing was done on a sample of blood. The receptors originated from a man between 35 and 55 years old in good health. The CDR3 runs from the conserved cysteine through the conserved F or W. A D gene is named only where the DNA matches it firmly. Where a row states a size, it is once, few, many or the class of an expanded clone; other rows omit it.

TRBV19,NA,NA,TRBJ1-5,CASSGSANQPQHF,TGTGCCAGTAGTGGGTCAGCTAATCAGCCCCAGCATTTT
TRBV7-2,NA,NA,TRBJ2-7,CASSFRGGTVSYEQYF,TGTGCCAGCAGCTTTAGAGGAGGGACTGTCTCCTACGAGCAGTACTTC
TRBV19,NA,NA,TRBJ2-2,CASTHANTGELFF,TGTGCCAGTACACACGCGAACACCGGGGAGCTGTTTTTT
TRBV30,NA,NA,TRBJ1-5,CASRRGNVRNQPQHF,TGTGCCTCCCGCCGGGGTAATGTTCGCAATCAGCCCCAGCATTTT
TRBV5-1,NA,NA,TRBJ1-4,CASKGQVNEKLFF,TGCGCCAGCAAAGGGCAGGTTAATGAAAAACTGTTTTTT
TRBV10-3,NA,NA,TRBJ2-1,CAMRTDLYNEQFF,TGTGCCATGCGGACAGACCTCTACAATGAGCAGTTCTTC
TRBV1,NA,NA,TRBJ1-3,CTSSQDPTPSGNTIYF,TGCACCAGCAGCCAAGATCCGACCCCCTCTGGAAACACCATATATTTT
TRBV2,NA,NA,TRBJ1-5,CASMASISSNQPQHF,TGTGCCAGCATGGCGTCTATCTCCAGCAATCAGCCCCAGCATTTT
TRBV10-3,NA,NA,TRBJ1-1,CAISEGTNFAAAFF,TGTGCCATCAGTGAGGGAACAAATTTCGCTGCAGCTTTCTTT
TRBV9,TRBD2,NA,TRBJ2-1,CASSGSGGAGNEQFF,TGTGCCAGCAGCGGTAGCGGGGGGGCGGGCAATGAGCAGTTCTTC
TRBV6-1,TRBD2,NA,TRBJ2-1,CASSEERRGEQFF,TGTGCCAGCAGTGAAGAGCGGCGGGGGGAGCAGTTCTTC
TRBV5-6,NA,NA,TRBJ1-5,CASSLGGLGNQPQHF,TGTGCCAGCAGCTTGGGGGGGCTTGGGAATCAGCCCCAGCATTTT
TRBV29-1,TRBD1,NA,TRBJ2-7,CSVVARGNYEQYF,TGCAGCGTTGTTGCCAGGGGGAACTACGAGCAGTACTTC
TRBV5-6,TRBD2,NA,TRBJ2-7,CASSDLLAGESEQYF,TGTGCCAGCAGTGACCTTCTAGCGGGGGAGTCCGAGCAGTACTTC
TRBV6-5,TRBD1,NA,TRBJ1-2,CASSYSGQYYGYTF,TGTGCCAGCAGTTACTCGGGACAGTACTATGGCTACACCTTC
TRBV7-3,NA,NA,TRBJ1-5,CASSMWTLTCNQPQHF,TGTGCCAGCAGCATGTGGACACTTACGTGCAATCAGCCCCAGCATTTT
TRBV5-1,NA,NA,TRBJ2-1,CASSRDTFSYNEQFF,TGCGCCAGCAGCAGGGACACTTTCTCCTACAATGAGCAGTTCTTC
TRBV4-1,TRBD1,NA,TRBJ2-5,CASSPPRGQGGETQYF,TGCGCCAGCAGCCCGCCCCGGGGACAGGGCGGGGAGACCCAGTACTTC
TRBV12-3/TRBV12-4,NA,once,TRBJ1-1,CASSFAGRPEAFF,TGTGCCAGCAGCTTTGCAGGGCGTCCTGAAGCTTTCTTT
TRBV29-1,TRBD1,NA,TRBJ1-2,CSVIFGQGADYGYTF,TGCAGCGTCATCTTCGGACAGGGGGCTGACTATGGCTACACCTTC
TRBV4-2,NA,NA,TRBJ1-5,CASSQNLGQPQHF,TGTGCCAGCAGCCAAAATTTGGGACAGCCCCAGCATTTT
TRBV7-2,NA,NA,TRBJ2-7,CASSLKWGSAEQYF,TGTGCCAGCAGCTTGAAGTGGGGATCTGCCGAGCAGTACTTC
TRBV18,NA,few,TRBJ1-1,CASSLDSNTEAFF,TGTGCCAGCTCACTTGACAGTAACACTGAAGCTTTCTTT
TRBV6-6,NA,NA,TRBJ1-1,CASSRLNTEAFF,TGTGCCAGCAGCCGCCTGAACACTGAAGCTTTCTTT
TRBV19,TRBD1,once,TRBJ2-1,CASRLGGAYNEQFF,TGTGCCAGTAGGTTAGGGGGCGCCTACAATGAGCAGTTCTTC
TRBV7-9,NA,NA,TRBJ1-2,CASTLQANRAYTF,TGTGCCAGCACCCTGCAGGCAAACAGGGCCTACACCTTC
TRBV5-4,NA,NA,TRBJ2-1,CASSPELGLRDEQFF,TGTGCCAGCAGCCCAGAACTAGGTCTCCGGGATGAGCAGTTCTTC
TRBV18,NA,NA,TRBJ1-1,CASSPDQGTEAFF,TGTGCCAGCTCACCCGACCAGGGGACTGAAGCTTTCTTT
TRBV9,NA,NA,TRBJ2-3,CASSVGGHNTDTQYF,TGTGCCAGCTCTGTAGGAGGACACAACACAGATACGCAGTATTTT
TRBV29-1,NA,NA,TRBJ1-1,CSVDRLNEAFF,TGCAGCGTTGACAGGTTGAATGAAGCTTTCTTT
TRBV5-1,NA,NA,TRBJ1-2,CASSWGLGPNYGYTF,TGCGCCAGCAGCTGGGGCTTGGGCCCCAACTATGGCTACACCTTC
TRBV5-5,NA,NA,TRBJ2-5,CASSTTGRVFQETQYF,TGTGCCAGCAGCACCACCGGACGGGTGTTCCAAGAGACCCAGTACTTC
TRBV11-1,NA,NA,TRBJ2-7,CASSLARQYEQYF,TGTGCCAGCAGCTTAGCTAGGCAATACGAGCAGTACTTC
TRBV5-1,NA,NA,TRBJ2-1,CASSLRGGNNEQFF,TGCGCCAGCAGCTTGCGGGGCGGAAACAATGAGCAGTTCTTC
TRBV30,NA,NA,TRBJ1-2,CAWRGAGSYGYTF,TGTGCCTGGCGGGGGGCAGGCAGCTATGGCTACACCTTC
TRBV7-8,NA,NA,TRBJ1-1,CASSLGDGNTEAFF,TGTGCCAGCAGCTTAGGGGACGGGAACACTGAAGCTTTCTTT
TRBV4-1,NA,NA,TRBJ2-3,CASSQSLSTDTQYF,TGCGCCAGCAGCCAATCCCTTAGCACAGATACGCAGTATTTT
TRBV18,TRBD2,NA,TRBJ2-7,CASSTESGGAYEQYF,TGTGCCAGCTCAACCGAAAGCGGGGGGGCCTACGAGCAGTACTTC
TRBV11-3,NA,few,TRBJ2-7,CASSLGGPGGQGYEQYF,TGTGCCAGCAGCTTAGGGGGCCCTGGGGGGCAAGGCTACGAGCAGTACTTC
TRBV6-5,NA,NA,TRBJ1-2,CASSIGDSAYGYTF,TGTGCCAGCTCCATCGGTGACAGCGCCTATGGCTACACCTTC